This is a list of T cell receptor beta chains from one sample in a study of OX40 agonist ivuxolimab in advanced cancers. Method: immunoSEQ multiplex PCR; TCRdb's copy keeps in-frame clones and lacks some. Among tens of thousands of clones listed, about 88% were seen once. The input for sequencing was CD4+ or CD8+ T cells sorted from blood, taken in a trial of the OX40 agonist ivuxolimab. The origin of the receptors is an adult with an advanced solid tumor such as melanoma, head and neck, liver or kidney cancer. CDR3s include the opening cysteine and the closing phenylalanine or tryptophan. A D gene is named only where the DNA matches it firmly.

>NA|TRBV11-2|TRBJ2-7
TGTGCCAGCAGCTTAAGGCTCTACGAGCAGTACTTC
CASSLRLYEQYF
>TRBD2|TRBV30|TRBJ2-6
TGTGCCTGGAGTCGGGCTAGCGGGAGGAGATCTGGGGCCAACGTCCTGACTTTC
CAWSRASGRRSGANVLTF
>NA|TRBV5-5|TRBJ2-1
TGTGCCAGCAGCATAGGGCCCTACAATGAGCAGTTCTTC
CASSIGPYNEQFF
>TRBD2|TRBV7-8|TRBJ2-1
TGTGCCAGCAGCTTACGCCGACTAGCGGTTGTACTCGATGAGCAGTTCTTC
CASSLRRLAVVLDEQFF
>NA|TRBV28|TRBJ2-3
TGTGCCAGCAGTTTATTTTTGGGGACCGGAGGCGCAGATACGCAGTATTTT
CASSLFLGTGGADTQYF
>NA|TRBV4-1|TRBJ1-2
TGCGCCAGCAGCCAATTATTCCGGGACCTAAAAAACTATGGCTACACCTTC
CASSQLFRDLKNYGYTF
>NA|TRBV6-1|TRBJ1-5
TGTGCCAGCACCTACACTTATAGCAATCAGCCCCAGCATTTT
CASTYTYSNQPQHF
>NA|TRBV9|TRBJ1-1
TGTGCCAGCAGCCCCCAGACAGGAATGAACACTGAAGCTTTCTTT
CASSPQTGMNTEAFF
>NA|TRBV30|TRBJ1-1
TGTGCCTGGAGTGTAAAAGGGGCTTACACTGAAGCTTTCTTT
CAWSVKGAYTEAFF
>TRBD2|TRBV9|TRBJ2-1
TGTGCCAGCAGCGTAGATCCTAGCGGGAGTTTAAATGAGCAGTTCTTC
CASSVDPSGSLNEQFF